These 26 T cell receptor beta chains came from one sample sequenced in a study. TCRdb independently ran MiXCR on the RT-PCR reads; one entry per CDR3 protein. The sample records hundreds of thousands of distinct CDR3 sequences, around 14% being singletons. The source material was memory CD4+ T cells from blood. The receptors were gathered from a female donor in good health, serving as a healthy control.

This clonotype was detected ten times or more. V and J are TRBV20-1 and TRBJ2-3; TRBD2 agrees at 9 bases. V lost 1 base and J lost 3; bases outside the gene matches: 5. Germline V gene data show CDR1 as DFQATT and CDR2 as SNEGSKA (reference sequence). The CDR3 extends over 15 amino acids. CDR3 DNA sequence: TGCAGTGCTAGAGCAGCGGGAGGCCTTACAGATACGCAGTATTTT. This translates into CSARAAGGLTDTQYF.

Only a few counts were recorded for this clonotype. The CDR3 DNA follows: TGTGCCAGCAGCGAAGGCAGGGGGCAAGGCGGCTACACCTTC. Translated, it gives CASSEGRGQGGYTF. The chain is built from TRBV7-3 and TRBJ1-2; 8 bases fit TRBD1. The CDR3 loop spans 14 amino acids. Germline values: CDR1 SGHTA, CDR2 FQGTGA. J gave up 8 bases and V 5 bases, and 10 bases lay outside the gene matches.

The rearrangement uses TRBV29-1 and TRBJ1-4; D remains ambiguous. Trimming removed 4 bases at V and 8 bases at J, with 11 bases between. CDR1 and CDR2 (germline): SQVTM, ANQGSEA. There are 12 residues in the CDR3. CDR3 DNA: TGCAGCGTTGGGGCCCTGGGAGAAAAACTGTTTTTT. Its protein is CSVGALGEKLFF.

This sequence joins TRBV24-1 and TRBJ2-7; D perhaps matches TRBD2 (5 bases). The germline V gene encodes CDR1 KGHDR and CDR2 SFDVKD. This CDR3 region has 14 residues. Trimming took off 3 bases at V and 6 bases at J, with 14 bases between the two ends. CDR3 bases: TGTGCCACCAGTGATCCCAACCGAGAGGGCGAGCAGTACTTC. This sequence encodes CATSDPNREGEQYF.

The rearrangement links TRBV7-2 to TRBJ2-3; 7 nucleotides align to TRBD2. Germline CDR1 is SGHTA and CDR2 is FQGNSA. V gave up 5 bases and J gave up 8 bases; unmatched junction bases: 10. This CDR3 has 14 residues. The CDR3 loop reads CASSPGTTSGTQYF. In nucleotides, the CDR3 is TGTGCCAGCAGCCCTGGGACTACTTCCGGTACGCAGTATTTT.

V is TRBV11-2 and J is TRBJ1-1; maybe TRBD1 (5 bases). Germline lookup yields CDR1 SGHAT and CDR2 FQNNGV. The CDR3 length is 15 residues. V lost 4 bases to trimming and J lost 2 bases, with 14 bases between them. This CDR3 is CASSWKVGVNTEAFF. In DNA, the CDR3 is TGTGCCAGCAGCTGGAAAGTAGGGGTCAACACTGAAGCTTTCTTT.

This chain connects TRBV25-1 to TRBJ1-2; the match to TRBD1 covers 7 bases. V shed 5 bases, J shed 4 bases, and the junction held 4 bases outside the gene matches. Germline V gene data show CDR1 as MGHDK and CDR2 as SYGVNS. The CDR3 spans 13 residues. CDR3 sequence: CASSTTGRYGYTF. CDR3 DNA sequence: TGTGCCAGCAGTACGACAGGGCGCTATGGCTACACCTTC.

At least ten counts were recorded for this clonotype. The rearrangement links TRBV5-6 to TRBJ2-3; 7 nucleotides line up with TRBD1. The CDR3 consists of 13 residues. Germline CDR1 reads SGHDT; CDR2 reads YYEEEE. V lost 2 bases, J lost 6 bases, and 3 bases stayed unmatched. The CDR3 DNA sequence: TGTGCCAGCAGCTTCAGGGGGTGGGATACGCAGTATTTT. Its translation is CASSFRGWDTQYF. The variable domain in full, with the rest retrieved from reference TRBV5-6 and TRBJ2-3, is DAGVTQSPTHLIKTRGQQVTLRCSPKSGHDTVSWYQQALGQGPQFIFQYYEEEERQRGNFPDRFSGHQFPNYSSELNVNALLLGDSALYLCASSFRGWDTQYFGPGTRLTVL.

This clonotype came up many times. The rearrangement uses TRBV15 and TRBJ2-1; 7 nucleotides agree with TRBD2. V shed 0 bases and J 5 bases; nucleotides not matched to a gene: 10. The CDR3 contains 17 residues. In germline, CDR1 is LNHNV, CDR2 YYDKDF (reference sequence). Here the CDR3 DNA reads TGTGCCACCAGCAGAGATTTGGGGCTAGCGGAAAACAATGAGCAGTTCTTC. Translation: CATSRDLGLAENNEQFF.

V usage is TRBV30 and J usage is TRBJ1-4; no clear D gene. CDR3 size: 11 residues. V lost 3 bases and J 6 bases, leaving 5 bases between the germline ends. The germline V gene has CDR1 GTSNPN and CDR2 SVGIG (reference sequence). CDR3 in amino acids: CAWRRDEKLFF. CDR3 DNA: TGTGCCTGGAGGAGGGATGAAAAACTGTTTTTT.

This clonotype was found a few times. The rearrangement links TRBV28 to TRBJ1-1; D unresolved. Trimming left V 3 bases short and J 7 bases short, with 9 bases between. CDR1 is MDHEN, CDR2 SYDVKM, per germline. The CDR3 totals 12 residues. As DNA, the CDR3 is TGTGCCAGCAGTTTGAATACACTTGAAGCTTTCTTT. Encoded protein: CASSLNTLEAFF.

The chain carries TRBV18 and TRBJ1-1; 11 bases fit TRBD1. V lost 6 bases and J lost 5; bases outside the gene matches: 5. Germline CDR1 reads KGHSH; CDR2 reads LQKENI. This CDR3 is 14 amino acids long. The CDR3 sequence is CASSSDRGLTEAFF. The CDR3 DNA reads as TGTGCCAGCTCGTCGGACAGGGGGCTTACTGAAGCTTTCTTT.

CDR3 sequence: CSASGLGEKLFF. The CDR3, as DNA: TGCAGTGCTAGCGGCCTAGGTGAAAAACTGTTTTTT. V usage is TRBV20-1 and J usage is TRBJ1-4; the D is unclear. Germline V gives CDR1 DFQATT, CDR2 SNEGSKA (reference sequence). Between the trimmed V and J ends, which lost 3 bases and 7 bases, there was a span of 9 bases. This CDR3 is 12 amino acids long.

This clonotype turned up a few times. The chain combines TRBV6-5 with TRBJ1-5; no firm D call. CDR1 and CDR2 from the germline V gene are MNHEY and SVGAGI. Trimming removed 0 bases from V and 0 bases from J, with 6 bases in between. This CDR3 comprises 15 residues. DNA of the CDR3: TGTGCCAGCAGTTACTCGACTAATAGCAATCAGCCCCAGCATTTT. It is translated as CASSYSTNSNQPQHF.

This clonotype was recorded a few times. The chain employs TRBV20-1 and TRBJ2-7; no definite D call. Germline V gene lookup returns CDR1 DFQATT and CDR2 SNEGSKA (reference sequence). The CDR3 is 14 amino acids. V lost 0 bases, J lost 2 bases, and 11 bases lay in between. This CDR3 reads CSAREGIRTYEQYF. The CDR3 DNA is TGCAGTGCTAGAGAGGGAATACGAACCTACGAGCAGTACTTC.

The rearrangement links TRBV4-2 to TRBJ2-5, with 15 positions matching TRBD2. The CDR3 loop spans 17 amino acids. Germline loops: CDR1 LGHNA, CDR2 YNFKEQ. V gave up 4 bases and J gave up 6 bases; unmatched junction bases: 9. CDR3 amino acids: CASSPGTSGRRDKTQYF. For the CDR3, the DNA is TGTGCCAGCAGCCCCGGGACTAGCGGGAGGAGGGACAAGACCCAGTACTTC.

This clonotype was detected only a few times. The V call is TRBV5-1, the J call TRBJ2-7; 8 bases are a match to TRBD2. CDR3 length equals 16 residues. Germline values: CDR1 SGHRS, CDR2 YFSETQ. V shed 4 bases, J shed 5 bases, and the junction held 14 bases outside the gene matches. The CDR3 coding sequence is TGCGCCAGCAGCATCCTCCCGGGGGGGGGGTTCGACGAGCAGTACTTC. Translating it yields CASSILPGGGFDEQYF.

The sample holds a few counts of this clonotype. The rearrangement joins TRBV20-1 to TRBJ2-7, with 11 nucleotides matching TRBD2. Germline V lookup: CDR1 DFQATT, CDR2 SNEGSKA (reference sequence). The CDR3 totals 15 residues. The ends lost 0 bases at V and 5 bases at J; junction bases unmatched: 6. CDR3 DNA sequence: TGCAGTGCTAGAGATCGGGGTAGCGGGAGGGACGAGCAGTACTTC. Translated, it gives CSARDRGSGRDEQYF.

There are many counts of this clonotype. The J gene is TRBJ2-7, the V gene TRBV4-3; D may be TRBD2 (8 bases). Germline V gene data show CDR1 as LGHNA and CDR2 as YSLEER. The CDR3 runs 17 residues. V shed 1 base and J shed 2 bases, with 18 bases lying between them. CDR3: CASSQGQGSGTTYEQYF. The CDR3, as DNA: TGCGCCAGCAGCCAAGGACAGGGTAGCGGGACGACCTACGAGCAGTACTTC.

This clonotype occurred many times. The rearrangement links TRBV20-1 to TRBJ1-1; a possible D gene is TRBD1 (6 bases). V was shortened by 3 bases and J by 1 base, with 12 bases between the two germline ends. There are 14 residues in the CDR3. In germline, CDR1 is DFQATT, CDR2 SNEGSKA (reference sequence). The CDR3 here is CSASGPGANTEAFF. The CDR3 DNA sequence: TGCAGTGCTAGCGGGCCAGGGGCGAACACTGAAGCTTTCTTT.

This chain joins TRBV30 and TRBJ2-2, with D unresolved. This CDR3 is 17 amino acids long. Germline assignment: CDR1 GTSNPN and CDR2 SVGIG (reference sequence). Trimming shortened V by 2 bases and J by 0 bases, and 16 bases separated the two germline ends. CDR3 sequence: CAWSRVWGSPNTGELFF. CDR3 bases: TGTGCCTGGAGTAGGGTCTGGGGTTCCCCGAACACCGGGGAGCTGTTTTTT.

This clonotype was picked up many times. This chain's CDR3 is CSATEHPEGYGYTF. The CDR3 DNA follows: TGCAGTGCTACCGAGCATCCCGAGGGGTATGGCTACACCTTC. The J gene is TRBJ1-2, the V gene TRBV20-1, with D possibly being TRBD1 (5 bases). Trimming removed 4 bases at V and 5 bases at J, with 17 bases between. Germline values: CDR1 DFQATT, CDR2 SNEGSKA (reference sequence). This CDR3 contains 14 residues.

The chain carries TRBV5-1 and TRBJ2-5; 11 bases are shared with TRBD2. Germline CDR1 is SGHRS and CDR2 is YFSETQ. This CDR3 is built from 15 residues. V lost 2 bases, J lost 4 bases, and 4 bases stayed unmatched. The CDR3 spells CASSLSLAGGETQYF. The CDR3 DNA reads TGCGCCAGCAGCTTATCCCTAGCGGGAGGAGAGACCCAGTACTTC.

This clonotype was detected only a few times. V is TRBV7-2 and J is TRBJ2-2; the match to TRBD2 covers 8 bases. V lost 2 bases, J lost 7 bases, and 9 bases stayed unmatched. The CDR3 sequence is 16 residues long. CDR1 and CDR2 from the germline V gene are SGHTA and FQGNSA. For the CDR3, the DNA is TGTGCCAGCAGCTTATACAGCGGGAGAGGAGGCGGGGAGCTGTTTTTT. It translates to CASSLYSGRGGGELFF.

V usage is TRBV18 and J usage is TRBJ1-1, with 7 bases fitting TRBD1. V trimming: 3 bases; J trimming: 5 bases; junction bases outside the gene matches: 18. The CDR3 has 18 amino acids. Looked up from germline, CDR1 is KGHSH and CDR2 is LQKENI. Written as DNA, the CDR3 is TGTGCCAGCTCACCTTCGCAAACCGGGACAGCCTTGGGGACTGAAGCTTTCTTT. This sequence encodes CASSPSQTGTALGTEAFF.

The V call is TRBV28, the J call TRBJ1-5; possible D gene TRBD1, 6 bases. Trimming removed 4 bases at V and 1 base at J, with 14 bases between. The germline V gene has CDR1 MDHEN and CDR2 SYDVKM. The length of the CDR3 is 16 residues. CDR3: CASSSPTGQSNQPQHF. CDR3 bases: TGTGCCAGCAGTTCCCCCACAGGGCAGAGCAATCAGCCCCAGCATTTT.